One sample yielded the 27 T cell receptor beta chains listed below, sequenced in a study of T-cell reconstitution after alpha-beta-depleted transplantation in children. It was with unique molecular identifiers that the TCRbeta library was prepared. One entry per CDR3 protein, called by TCRdb with MiXCR from the PCR reads. The repertoire has roughly 400,000 distinct CDR3 sequences, 43% of them found once; the top ten carry 27%. Source: PBMCs, taken before TCRalphabeta/CD19-depleted stem cell transplant. These receptors all stem from a girl aged 2 to 9 with aplastic anemia, due to receive a stem cell transplant.

V and J are TRBV6-5 and TRBJ1-5; TRBD1 agrees at 9 bases. Germline V gives CDR1 MNHEY, CDR2 SVGAGI. The V and J ends lost 1 base and 7 bases, in that order; junction bases with no gene match: 2. This CDR3 has 14 residues. DNA for the CDR3: TGTGCCAGCAGTTACTTCGGGACAGGGCAGCCCCAGCATTTT. Its protein product is CASSYFGTGQPQHF.

The J gene is TRBJ2-7, the V gene TRBV28; D may correspond to TRBD1 or TRBD2 (5 bases each). V was shortened by 8 bases and J by 5 bases, with 16 bases between the two germline ends. The CDR3 runs to 13 residues. In germline, CDR1 is MDHEN, CDR2 SYDVKM. The DNA for the CDR3 is TGTGCCAGCCGGGACCTTAAACTCCACGAGCAGTACTTC. This sequence encodes CASRDLKLHEQYF.

Points on this clonotype: A read error may account for a junction end that differs from germline. The chain couples TRBV7-9 to TRBJ2-1; the D is unclear. This CDR3 is 12 amino acids long. Germline assignment: CDR1 SEHNR and CDR2 FQNEAQ (reference sequence). The CDR3 region is CASSPALNEHFF. The CDR3 DNA reads as TGTGCCAGCAGCCCCGCCCTCAATGAGCATTTCTTC.

This clonotype has ten or more counts. The chain uses TRBV19 and TRBJ1-1; D is possibly TRBD1 (6 bases). The V end was cut by 7 bases, the J end by 3 bases, with 15 bases between. CDR3 length: 14 amino acids. Germline values: CDR1 LNHDA, CDR2 SQIVND (reference sequence). CDR3 DNA: TGTGCCAGTACCGCGATAGGGGGGGACACTGAAGCTTTCTTT. This sequence encodes CASTAIGGDTEAFF.

This chain uses TRBV29-1 with TRBJ1-1; D not resolved. The germline V and J ends were trimmed by 6 bases and 4 bases, with 21 bases remaining between them. Germline assignment: CDR1 SQVTM and CDR2 ANQGSEA. CDR3 size: 15 residues. CDR3 coding DNA: TGCAGCGTCCTCGACCCTAAGGGTTTCAGCACTGAAGCTTTCTTT. Translated: CSVLDPKGFSTEAFF.

This clonotype was observed at least ten times. The gene calls are TRBV5-1 and TRBJ2-3; perhaps TRBD1 as D (6 bases). Trimming cost V 1 base and J 3 bases, with 6 bases left between them. This CDR3 comprises 13 residues. Germline lookup yields CDR1 SGHRS and CDR2 YFSETQ. The CDR3 region has the DNA TGCGCCAGCAGCTTGCAGGGGACAGATACGCAGTATTTT. Its translation: CASSLQGTDTQYF.

The rearrangement uses TRBV20-1 and TRBJ1-1; no definite D call. Trimming took off 5 bases at V and 0 bases at J, with 13 bases between the two ends. Germline assignment: CDR1 DFQATT and CDR2 SNEGSKA (reference sequence). The CDR3 has 14 residues. CDR3 amino acids: CSARYEWLNTEAFF. CDR3 nucleotide sequence: TGCAGTGCTCGCTATGAGTGGTTGAACACTGAAGCTTTCTTT.

V gene TRBV11-2 combines with J gene TRBJ2-7, with D unresolved. CDR1 and CDR2 from the germline V gene are SGHAT and FQNNGV. Trimming took 1 base from V and 3 from J, leaving 13 bases between them. CDR3 size: 15 residues. In DNA, the CDR3 is TGTGCCAGCAGCTTAGGACTGCGGAGAAACTACGAGCAGTACTTC. Residues: CASSLGLRRNYEQYF.

The chain couples TRBV4-1 to TRBJ2-5, with D possibly being TRBD2 (6 bases). CDR1 is MGHRA, CDR2 YSYEKL, per germline. The V gene lost 0 bases and the J gene lost 3 bases, with 11 bases spanning the gap. This CDR3 region has 15 residues. The CDR3 bases are TGCGCCAGCAGCCAAGAGAGGCGGGGAGAAGAGACCCAGTACTTC. It specifies CASSQERRGEETQYF.

V gene TRBV28 combines with J gene TRBJ2-5; 15 bases are shared with TRBD2. Germline V gene lookup returns CDR1 MDHEN and CDR2 SYDVKM. V gave up 5 bases and J gave up 5 bases; unmatched junction bases: 9. The CDR3 contains 17 residues. CDR3 coding DNA: TGTGCCAGCAGTCCCATCCTGGGGACTAGCGGGGGGGAGACCCAGTACTTC. Its protein product is CASSPILGTSGGETQYF. The full variable domain, completed using reference TRBV28 and TRBJ2-5, is DVKVTQSSRYLVKRTGEKVFLECVQDMDHENMFWYRQDPGLGLRLIYFSYDVKMKEKGDIPEGYSVSREKKERFSLILESASTNQTSMYLCASSPILGTSGGETQYFGPGTRLLVL.

This chain joins TRBV5-1 and TRBJ2-1; 7 bases fit TRBD1. The CDR3 covers 17 residues. V lost 4 bases, J lost 1 base, and 11 bases stayed unmatched. Germline CDR1 SGHRS, CDR2 YFSETQ. This chain's CDR3 is CASSRATGFQSYNEQFF. CDR3 in DNA: TGCGCCAGCAGCCGGGCGACAGGGTTTCAATCCTACAATGAGCAGTTCTTC.

In its sample, this clonotype was seen a few times. The rearrangement joins TRBV4-3 to TRBJ2-7; 8 bases map to TRBD1. From germline, CDR1 is LGHNA and CDR2 YSLEER. V was pared by 3 bases and J by 1 base, with 5 bases of the junction left unmatched. The CDR3 consists of 15 residues. The CDR3 loop is CASSHSGQGSYEQYF. The CDR3, as DNA: TGCGCCAGCAGCCACTCCGGACAGGGTTCCTACGAGCAGTACTTC.

The sample holds a few counts of this clonotype. This rearrangement joins TRBV20-1 to TRBJ2-7; weak D call: TRBD1 (6 bases). CDR1 is DFQATT and CDR2 is SNEGSKA in the germline V gene (reference sequence). Between the trimmed V and J ends, which lost 5 bases and 4 bases, there was a span of 12 bases. The CDR3 runs to 12 residues. CDR3 residues: CSAQDRKYEQYF. The DNA of the CDR3 is TGCAGTGCTCAGGACAGAAAATACGAGCAGTACTTC.

In this sample, this clonotype turned up many times. J is TRBJ1-2 and V is TRBV20-1; 8 bases line up with TRBD1. With V trimmed by 4 bases and J by 3 bases, 1 base remained unmatched. The V gene's germline CDR1 is DFQATT and CDR2 SNEGSKA (reference sequence). The CDR3 contains 12 residues. The CDR3 nucleotides are TGCAGTGCTACAGGGGGCTACTATGGCTACACCTTC. Translated, it gives CSATGGYYGYTF.

V and J are TRBV28 and TRBJ2-1, with D possibly called TRBD1 or TRBD2 (5 bases each). V was cut by 6 bases and J by 0 bases, with 12 bases left in between. The CDR3 spans 15 residues. CDR1 MDHEN and CDR2 SYDVKM come from the germline V gene. CDR3 in amino acids: CASRPGTASYNEQFF. The CDR3 DNA reads as TGTGCCAGCAGACCAGGGACGGCCTCCTACAATGAGCAGTTCTTC.

This clonotype was observed a handful of times. This chain uses TRBV30 with TRBJ2-2; TRBD2 matches 11 bases. There are 17 residues in the CDR3. V lost 4 bases, J lost 3 bases, and 10 bases stayed unmatched. Germline V CDR1 and CDR2: GTSNPN, SVGIG (reference sequence). The CDR3 sequence: CAWIEGTSGYYTGELFF. Here the CDR3 DNA reads TGTGCCTGGATCGAGGGGACTAGCGGATATTACACCGGGGAGCTGTTTTTT.

This clonotype came up a few times. This rearrangement joins TRBV20-1 to TRBJ2-3; TRBD2 agrees at 9 bases. There are 16 residues in the CDR3. V lost 3 bases and J lost 0; bases outside the gene matches: 7. Germline-derived CDR1 and CDR2 are DFQATT and SNEGSKA (reference sequence). The CDR3 spells CSARGGGGRSTDTQYF. The CDR3 nucleotides read TGCAGTGCTAGGGGCGGGGGGGGAAGGAGCACAGATACGCAGTATTTT.

The chain combines TRBV28 with TRBJ1-5, with TRBD1 matching over 7 bases. V was clipped by 6 bases and J by 5 bases; unmatched bases: 16. This CDR3 is built from 17 residues. Germline V gene sequence: CDR1 MDHEN, CDR2 SYDVKM. CDR3 nucleotide sequence: TGTGCCAGCAGCGCTTTAGTATGGGACAGAAGTTATCAGCCCCAGCATTTT. Encoded protein: CASSALVWDRSYQPQHF. Drawing the rest from reference TRBV28 and TRBJ1-5, the complete variable domain is DVKVTQSSRYLVKRTGEKVFLECVQDMDHENMFWYRQDPGLGLRLIYFSYDVKMKEKGDIPEGYSVSREKKERFSLILESASTNQTSMYLCASSALVWDRSYQPQHFGDGTRLSIL.

The sample holds a few counts of this clonotype. The chain links TRBV15 to TRBJ2-7; the D is unclear. The CDR3 is made up of 15 amino acids. Trimming removed 0 bases from V and 2 bases from J, with 11 bases in between. Germline V gene sequence: CDR1 LNHNV, CDR2 YYDKDF (reference sequence). DNA of the CDR3: TGTGCCACCAGCAGAGATAAGCACGGTACCTACGAGCAGTACTTC. Amino acids: CATSRDKHGTYEQYF.

The rearrangement uses TRBV7-3 and TRBJ2-3, with 8 bases that match TRBD2. CDR3 length: 15 residues. Unmatched junction bases numbered 3, after V lost 0 bases and J lost 4 bases. The V gene's germline CDR1 is SGHTA and CDR2 FQGTGA. The chain's CDR3 is CASSLTSGVADTQYF. CDR3 sequence (DNA): TGTGCCAGCAGCTTAACTAGCGGGGTAGCAGATACGCAGTATTTT. Full variable domain (remainder filled in from reference TRBV7-3 and TRBJ2-3): GAGVSQTPSNKVTEKGKYVELRCDPISGHTALYWYRQSLGQGPEFLIYFQGTGAADDSGLPNDRFFAVRPEGSVSTLKIQRTERGDSAVYLCASSLTSGVADTQYFGPGTRLTVL.

The chain carries TRBV5-1 and TRBJ2-2, with 8 bases fitting TRBD2. V shed 0 bases, J shed 7 bases, and the junction held 11 bases outside the gene matches. Germline V CDR1 and CDR2: SGHRS, YFSETQ. The CDR3 consists of 17 residues. CDR3 sequence: CASSLEPGRARNGELFF. The CDR3, as DNA: TGCGCCAGCAGCTTGGAGCCCGGGAGGGCCCGCAACGGGGAGCTGTTTTTT. Filled out from reference TRBV5-1 and TRBJ2-2, the complete variable domain reads KAGVTQTPRYLIKTRGQQVTLSCSPISGHRSVSWYQQTPGQGLQFLFEYFSETQRNKGNFPGRFSGRQFSNSRSEMNVSTLELGDSALYLCASSLEPGRARNGELFFGEGSRLTVL.

This clonotype was counted once. The genes are TRBV6-1 and TRBJ1-5; the D is unclear. The CDR3 runs to 18 residues. In germline, CDR1 is MNHNS, CDR2 SASEGT. Trimming removed 5 bases at V and 1 base at J, with 21 bases between. In DNA form, the CDR3 reads TGTGCCAGCAGTCCCTTAAGGACTGATGCTGAGAGCAATCAGCCCCAGCATTTT. Translation: CASSPLRTDAESNQPQHF.

This clonotype was recorded many times. The chain is built from TRBV12-3 or TRBV12-4 and TRBJ2-7; D gene ambiguous. Trimming removed 2 bases at V and 0 bases at J, with 8 bases between. This CDR3 is built from 14 residues. CDR3 nucleotides: TGTGCCAGCAGTTTAATGTCGTCCTCCTACGAGCAGTACTTC. Amino acid sequence: CASSLMSSSYEQYF.

The J gene is TRBJ2-7, the V gene TRBV7-6; a weak D match, TRBD1 (6 bases). This CDR3 contains 12 residues. Deletions cut 0 bases from V and 11 bases from J, with 11 bases between. Germline-derived CDR1 and CDR2 are SGHVS and FNYEAQ. The CDR3 DNA follows: TGTGCCAGCAGCTTAGCCTCAACAGGGAAGTACTTC. As protein: CASSLASTGKYF. The full variable domain, its missing parts supplied by reference TRBV7-6 and TRBJ2-7, is GAGVSQSPRYKVTKRGQDVALRCDPISGHVSLYWYRQALGQGPEFLTYFNYEAQQDKSGLPNDRFSAERPEGSISTLTIQRTEQRDSAMYRCASSLASTGKYFGPGTRLTVT.

The rearrangement uses TRBV5-1 and TRBJ1-6; D unclear. The CDR3 has 13 amino acids. The germline V gene has CDR1 SGHRS and CDR2 YFSETQ. Trimming took off 7 bases at V and 4 bases at J, with 9 bases between the two ends. In DNA, the CDR3 is TGCGCCAGCCGGACGGATTATAATTCACCCCTCCACTTT. It encodes CASRTDYNSPLHF.

CDR3 loop: CASSSPHARTYEQYF. The CDR3 nucleotides read TGCGCCAGCAGCTCCCCGCACGCACGTACCTACGAGCAGTACTTC. The chain links TRBV5-1 to TRBJ2-7; the D is unclear. Germline V gives CDR1 SGHRS, CDR2 YFSETQ. The CDR3 sequence is 15 residues long. V gave up 3 bases and J gave up 2 bases, with 15 bases separating them.

This chain joins TRBV10-3 and TRBJ2-1; D unresolved. Germline CDR1 and CDR2: ENHRY and SYGVKD. The CDR3 contains 15 residues. The V end was cut by 3 bases, the J end by 2 bases, with 11 bases between. The CDR3 sequence: CAISERDNAYNEQFF. DNA for the CDR3: TGTGCCATCAGTGAAAGGGATAACGCCTACAATGAGCAGTTCTTC.